Presented here are 29 T cell receptor beta chains from one specimen sequenced in a study of blood T cell repertoires in COVID-19. Assay used: immunoSEQ multiplex PCR; TCRdb lists only in-frame clones, some missing. The sample has more than 250,000 clones; roughly 86% are singletons. The sequenced sample consisted of PBMCs or T cells enriched from blood (not recorded which). Every receptor here comes from a woman aged 18-35 years who had recovered from COVID-19.

The chain combines TRBV4-1 with TRBJ1-1; 9 positions agree with TRBD1. The CDR3 contains 17 residues. Germline V gives CDR1 MGHRA, CDR2 YSYEKL. Germline trimming cut 1 base from V and 0 bases from J; bases unmatched to any gene: 6. The CDR3, as DNA: TGCGCCAGCAGCCAAGCCGGGACAGGGAGGGTGAACACTGAAGCTTTCTTT. It is translated as CASSQAGTGRVNTEAFF.

This chain links TRBV6-5 with TRBJ1-2; 11 bases line up with TRBD1. With 5 bases clipped from V and 6 bases from J, the junction kept 2 bases outside the gene matches. The length of the CDR3 is 13 residues. In germline, CDR1 is MNHEY, CDR2 SVGAGI. The CDR3 DNA is TGTGCCAGCAGTCCGGACAGGGGGCATGGCTACACCTTC. This encodes CASSPDRGHGYTF.

This sequence joins TRBV6-2 or TRBV6-3 and TRBJ2-7; 9 bases map to TRBD2. Germline V gives CDR1 MNHEY, CDR2 SVGEGT. This CDR3 has 15 amino acids. The V gene end was trimmed by 3 bases and the J gene end by 5 bases; junction bases not matched to a gene: 8. CDR3 bases: TGTGCCAGCAGTTATCCTCGGCGGGAGGGCGACGAGCAGTACTTC. This translates into CASSYPRREGDEQYF.

The V call is TRBV10-3, the J call TRBJ2-5; TRBD2 matches at 9 bases. The germline gives CDR1 ENHRY, CDR2 SYGVKD. Trimming cost V 2 bases and J 5 bases; bases outside gene matches: 3. The CDR3 length is 14 residues. The CDR3 reads CAISEGLAPETQYF. For the CDR3, the DNA is TGTGCCATCAGTGAGGGACTAGCGCCTGAGACCCAGTACTTC.

This clone has more than one count but fewer than ten. The chain joins TRBV15 to TRBJ1-3; 7 nucleotides match TRBD1. Germline CDR1 and CDR2: LNHNV and YYDKDF (reference sequence). V was pared by 0 bases and J by 0 bases, with 2 bases of the junction left unmatched. This CDR3 spans 16 amino acids. In nucleotides, the CDR3 is TGTGCCACCAGCAGAGATGCAGGGGGCTCTGGAAACACCATATATTTT. Translation gives CATSRDAGGSGNTIYF.

J is TRBJ2-7 and V is TRBV11-2, with 7 bases fitting TRBD1. This CDR3 comprises 14 residues. V trimming: 0 bases; J trimming: 2 bases; junction bases outside the gene matches: 1. Germline V CDR1 and CDR2: SGHAT, FQNNGV. The CDR3 coding sequence is TGTGCCAGCAGCTTAGAAACAGGGGCCTACGAGCAGTACTTC. It yields the protein CASSLETGAYEQYF.

The CDR3 coding sequence is TGTGCCACCAGAGAGACTTCGAACACCGGGGAGCTGTTTTTT. Translation gives CATRETSNTGELFF. The V and J genes are TRBV24-1 and TRBJ2-2; D is ambiguous. The length of the CDR3 is 14 residues. The germline V gene encodes CDR1 KGHDR and CDR2 SFDVKD. With 7 bases removed from V and 0 bases from J, the gap between germline ends came to 8 bases.

CDR3 sequence reads: CAWSSPGLGDYEQYF. The CDR3 DNA reads TGTGCCTGGAGTTCCCCGGGACTAGGGGATTACGAGCAGTACTTC. This chain joins TRBV30 and TRBJ2-7; TRBD2 agrees at 8 bases. J lost 4 bases, V lost 2 bases, and 10 bases had no gene match. Germline CDR1 GTSNPN, CDR2 SVGIG (reference sequence). The CDR3 runs to 15 residues.

This chain links TRBV6-2 or TRBV6-3 with TRBJ2-1; the D gene is possibly TRBD2 (6 bases). The CDR3 consists of 16 residues. Germline CDR1 reads MNHEY; CDR2 reads SVGEGT. Trimming left V 5 bases short and J 6 bases short, with 20 bases between. CDR3 coding DNA: TGTGCCAGCAGTGCGCTCTTCGGCGGGGTTGCCAATGAGCAGTTCTTC. Amino acids: CASSALFGGVANEQFF.

The V and J genes are TRBV4-1 and TRBJ2-5; 7 bases match TRBD2. Germline V gene lookup returns CDR1 MGHRA and CDR2 YSYEKL. With V trimmed by 1 base and J by 5 bases, 4 bases remained unmatched. This CDR3 comprises 14 residues. CDR3 DNA sequence: TGCGCCAGCAGCCAAGTACAGCGGGACGAGACCCAGTACTTC. Its protein is CASSQVQRDETQYF.

The chain is built from TRBV5-6 and TRBJ1-2; 10 positions agree with TRBD1. The CDR3 sequence is 16 residues long. V lost 7 bases, J lost 5 bases, and 14 bases stayed unmatched. Germline CDR1 and CDR2: SGHDT and YYEEEE. The chain's CDR3 is CASFYRWTGGTYGYTF. The CDR3 nucleotides read TGTGCCAGCTTCTACCGTTGGACAGGGGGGACGTATGGCTACACCTTC. The variable domain in full, with the rest retrieved from reference TRBV5-6 and TRBJ1-2, is DAGVTQSPTHLIKTRGQQVTLRCSPKSGHDTVSWYQQALGQGPQFIFQYYEEEERQRGNFPDRFSGHQFPNYSSELNVNALLLGDSALYLCASFYRWTGGTYGYTFGSGTRLTVV.

The chain combines TRBV6-6 with TRBJ1-1; possibly TRBD1 for D (6 bases). Germline V gene sequence: CDR1 MNHNY, CDR2 SVGAGI (reference sequence). The CDR3 loop spans 15 amino acids. Trimming shortened V by 0 bases and J by 5 bases, and 13 bases separated the two germline ends. The CDR3 sequence is CASSYSRTEVTEAFF. For the CDR3, the DNA is TGTGCCAGCAGTTACTCGCGGACAGAGGTAACTGAAGCTTTCTTT.

V is TRBV6-6 and J is TRBJ2-7; 7 nucleotides line up with TRBD1. Germline CDR1 is MNHNY and CDR2 is SVGAGI (reference sequence). V lost 4 bases and J lost 0; bases outside the gene matches: 3. This CDR3 is built from 14 residues. The CDR3 spells CASSLGQYSYEQYF. As DNA, the CDR3 is TGTGCCAGCAGTTTGGGACAGTACTCCTACGAGCAGTACTTC.

V and J are TRBV19 and TRBJ2-7; tentative D call: TRBD1 (5 bases). Germline V gene data show CDR1 as LNHDA and CDR2 as SQIVND (reference sequence). V was cut by 0 bases and J by 3 bases, with 9 bases left in between. The CDR3 covers 14 residues. CDR3 in DNA: TGTGCCAGTAGTATAGAGCAGGACAACTACGAGCAGTACTTC. Protein sequence: CASSIEQDNYEQYF.

This chain uses TRBV5-1 with TRBJ2-1; TRBD2 agrees at 11 bases. J gave up 3 bases and V 3 bases, and 2 bases lay outside the gene matches. This CDR3 has 15 amino acids. Germline V lookup: CDR1 SGHRS, CDR2 YFSETQ. The DNA for the CDR3 is TGCGCCAGCAGCTCTGGACTAGCGGGCTACAATGAGCAGTTCTTC. Protein product: CASSSGLAGYNEQFF. The full variable domain, rest sourced from reference TRBV5-1 and TRBJ2-1, is KAGVTQTPRYLIKTRGQQVTLSCSPISGHRSVSWYQQTPGQGLQFLFEYFSETQRNKGNFPGRFSGRQFSNSRSEMNVSTLELGDSALYLCASSSGLAGYNEQFFGPGTRLTVL.

The chain links TRBV30 to TRBJ1-1; D is unresolved. The CDR3 is 13 amino acids. The V gene's germline CDR1 is GTSNPN and CDR2 SVGIG (reference sequence). V lost 0 bases to trimming and J lost 1 base, with 6 bases between them. The CDR3 nucleotides read TGTGCCTGGAGTGTGTTGGCGAACACTGAAGCTTTCTTT. Translated: CAWSVLANTEAFF.

V and J are TRBV19 and TRBJ1-2, with a weak D call TRBD1 (5 bases). V was cut by 5 bases and J by 8 bases, with 15 bases left in between. The CDR3 runs 13 residues. Germline assignment: CDR1 LNHDA and CDR2 SQIVND (reference sequence). CDR3 in amino acids: CASSPQTGYGYTF. The CDR3 bases are TGTGCCAGTAGTCCCCAAACAGGTTACGGCTACACCTTC.

The chain is built from TRBV4-2 and TRBJ2-7, with 12 positions matching TRBD2. The J segment lost 3 bases and the V segment lost 0 bases, leaving 9 bases of the junction unmatched. CDR3 length: 18 residues. The germline CDR1 and CDR2 sequences are LGHNA and YNFKEQ. For the CDR3, the DNA is TGTGCCAGCAGCCAAGAAGCCCTAGCGGGAGGGGCTGGCTACGAGCAGTACTTC. This translates into CASSQEALAGGAGYEQYF.

This clone was recorded only once. V gene TRBV19 combines with J gene TRBJ1-6, with 12 bases matching TRBD1. V was clipped by 3 bases and J by 9 bases; unmatched bases: 9. The germline gives CDR1 LNHDA, CDR2 SQIVND (reference sequence). The CDR3 runs 17 residues. As DNA, the CDR3 is TGTGCCAGTAGTATTGACCACGGGACAGGGGGCGTTTCACCCCTCCACTTT. Translating it yields CASSIDHGTGGVSPLHF.

The V call is TRBV6-9, the J call TRBJ1-6; no clear D. Germline CDR1 reads MNHGY; CDR2 reads SVAAGI. V was clipped by 4 bases and J by 3 bases, with 7 bases between them. The CDR3 runs 14 residues. The CDR3 coding sequence is TGTGCCAGCAGTTCCAGAAACTATAATTCACCCCTCCACTTT. Its translation: CASSSRNYNSPLHF.

The chain recombines TRBV28 with TRBJ2-1; 8 bases match TRBD2. The V gene end was trimmed by 5 bases and the J gene end by 7 bases; junction bases not matched to a gene: 7. The CDR3 consists of 14 residues. The germline V gene has CDR1 MDHEN and CDR2 SYDVKM. The CDR3 reads CASSLRTSSNEQFF. CDR3 nucleotide sequence: TGTGCCAGCAGTCTGAGGACTAGCTCGAATGAGCAGTTCTTC.

The chain combines TRBV5-5 with TRBJ1-2; the D is unclear. This CDR3 is 15 amino acids long. CDR1 and CDR2 from the germline V gene are SGHKS and YYEKEE (reference sequence). The V and J ends lost 1 base and 0 bases respectively, with 10 bases between them. In DNA, the CDR3 is TGTGCCAGCAGCTTGAACAGCAATTCTAACTATGGCTACACCTTC. Its protein product is CASSLNSNSNYGYTF.

J is TRBJ1-1 and V is TRBV7-9, with D tentatively TRBD1 (5 bases). Germline lookup yields CDR1 SEHNR and CDR2 FQNEAQ (reference sequence). V was cut by 5 bases and J by 4 bases, with 14 bases left in between. The CDR3 consists of 14 residues. This chain's CDR3 is CASSPQGVPTEAFF. The CDR3 nucleotides read TGTGCCAGCAGCCCCCAGGGTGTACCCACTGAAGCTTTCTTT.

The genes are TRBV21-1 and TRBJ2-3; no DNA check was done on the table's D call, TRBD2. TRBV21-1 is an annotated pseudogene. The CDR3 runs 17 residues. The CDR3: CASSKDARSARTDTQYF. CDR3 coding DNA: TGTGCCAGCAGCAAAGATGCCCGGAGCGCTCGCACAGATACGCAGTATTTT.

A single count supports this clone. The rearrangement joins TRBV6-2 or TRBV6-3 to TRBJ1-1; possibly TRBD1 for D (6 bases). Germline loops: CDR1 MNHEY, CDR2 SVGEGT. The CDR3 is 13 amino acids. Trimming left V 4 bases short and J 3 bases short, with 9 bases between. CDR3 coding DNA: TGTGCCAGCAGTTCAACAGGGTACACTGAAGCTTTCTTT. It yields the protein CASSSTGYTEAFF.

V usage is TRBV27 and J usage is TRBJ2-1; the match to TRBD2 covers 11 bases. CDR3 size: 15 residues. Trimming at V came to 2 bases and at J to 9 bases, leaving 6 bases not matched to a gene. CDR1 is MNHEY and CDR2 is SMNVEV in the germline V gene (reference sequence). The CDR3 protein is CASSLILAGAAEQFF. CDR3 in DNA: TGTGCCAGCAGTTTAATACTAGCGGGAGCTGCTGAGCAGTTCTTC.

The chain links TRBV21-1 to TRBJ1-1; the table's D call of TRBD1 was not tested on the DNA. TRBV21-1 is designated a pseudogene. CDR3 length equals 16 residues. DNA of the CDR3: TGTGCCAGCAGCAAAGAGAGCAGAGACAACAAAAATGAAGCTTTCTTT. This translates into CASSKESRDNKNEAFF.

The genes are TRBV4-1 and TRBJ1-6; D gene unclear. Germline loops: CDR1 MGHRA, CDR2 YSYEKL. V dropped 4 bases and J dropped 9 bases, with 10 bases sitting between them. The CDR3 covers 13 residues. The CDR3 is CASSPFSGSPLHF. The CDR3 DNA follows: TGCGCCAGCAGCCCTTTCTCAGGTTCACCCCTCCACTTT.

The chain uses TRBV19 and TRBJ1-5; D is uncertain. This CDR3 spans 13 amino acids. The V end lost 3 bases, the J end lost 4 bases, and 7 bases lay between the germline ends. The V gene's germline CDR1 is LNHDA and CDR2 SQIVND (reference sequence). This chain's CDR3 is CASSMGGNQPQHF. The CDR3 DNA reads TGTGCCAGTAGTATGGGCGGGAATCAGCCCCAGCATTTT.